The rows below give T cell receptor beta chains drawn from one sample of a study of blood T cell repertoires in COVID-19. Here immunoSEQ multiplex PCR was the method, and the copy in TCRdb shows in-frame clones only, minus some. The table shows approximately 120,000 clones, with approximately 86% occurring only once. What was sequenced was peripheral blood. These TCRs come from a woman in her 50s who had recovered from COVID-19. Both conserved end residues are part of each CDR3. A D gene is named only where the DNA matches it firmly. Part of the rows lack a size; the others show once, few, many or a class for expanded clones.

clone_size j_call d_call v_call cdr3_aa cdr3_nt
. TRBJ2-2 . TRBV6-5 CASREGPNTGELFF TGTGCCAGCAGGGAGGGTCCGAACACCGGGGAGCTGTTTTTT
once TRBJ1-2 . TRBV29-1 CSVHGDAGYTF TGCAGCGTTCACGGTGATGCTGGCTACACCTTC
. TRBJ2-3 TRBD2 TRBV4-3 CASASGLAADTQYF TGCGCCAGCGCCTCAGGACTAGCGGCAGATACGCAGTATTTT
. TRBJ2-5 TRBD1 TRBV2 CASARTGVQETQYF TGTGCCTCTGCAAGGACAGGCGTCCAAGAGACCCAGTACTTC
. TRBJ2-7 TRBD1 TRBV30 CAWKGQGIGEQYF TGTGCCTGGAAGGGACAGGGGATCGGCGAGCAGTACTTC
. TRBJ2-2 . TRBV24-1 CATSDLRKGTPREAGELFF TGTGCCACCAGTGATTTGCGAAAGGGGACCCCGAGGGAGGCCGGGGAGCTGTTTTTT
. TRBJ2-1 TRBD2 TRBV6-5 CASTYGTSGYNEQFF TGTGCCAGCACCTACGGGACTAGCGGTTACAATGAGCAGTTCTTC
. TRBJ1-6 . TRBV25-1 CASSGYRDGSPLHF TGTGCCAGCAGTGGCTACAGGGACGGTTCACCCCTCCACTTT
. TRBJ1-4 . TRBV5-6 CASSFNTGSNEKLFF TGTGCCAGCAGCTTCAATACAGGGAGTAATGAAAAACTGTTTTTT
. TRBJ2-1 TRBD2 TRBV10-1 CASSPKSGGIYNEQFF TGCGCCAGCAGTCCCAAAAGCGGGGGGATCTACAATGAGCAGTTCTTC
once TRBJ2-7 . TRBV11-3 CASSLEGLGAGSSYEQYF TGTGCCAGCAGCTTAGAAGGCTTGGGGGCGGGTAGCTCCTACGAGCAGTACTTC
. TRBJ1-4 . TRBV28 CASSLTGGKLFF TGTGCCAGCAGTTTAACAGGTGGAAAACTGTTTTTT
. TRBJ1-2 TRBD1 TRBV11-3 CASSFFPPGQVGDGYTF TGTGCCAGCAGCTTTTTTCCTCCGGGACAGGTTGGAGATGGCTACACCTTC
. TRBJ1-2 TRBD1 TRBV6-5 CASSYPRQGANYGYTF TGTGCCAGCAGTTACCCAAGACAGGGAGCTAACTATGGCTACACCTTC
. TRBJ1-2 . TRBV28 CASSLFGYGYTF TGTGCCAGCAGTTTATTCGGCTATGGCTACACCTTC
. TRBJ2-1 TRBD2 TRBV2 CASRREQLAGSDNEQFF TGTGCCAGTAGGAGGGAGCAACTAGCGGGTTCAGACAATGAGCAGTTCTTC
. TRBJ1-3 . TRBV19 CASSIALRPGNTIYF TGTGCCAGTAGTATAGCGCTGAGGCCTGGAAACACCATATATTTT
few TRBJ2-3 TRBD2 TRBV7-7 CASSLAAGGPGDTQYF TGTGCCAGCAGCTTAGCTGCGGGAGGGCCCGGAGATACGCAGTATTTT
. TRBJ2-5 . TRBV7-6 CASSLIGSSSRETQYF TGTGCCAGCAGCTTAATCGGGTCTTCGAGTCGGGAGACCCAGTACTTC
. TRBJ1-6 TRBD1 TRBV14 CASSPRDRGRLFQPLHF TGTGCCAGCAGCCCCCGGGACAGGGGGCGACTTTTCCAGCCCCTCCACTTT
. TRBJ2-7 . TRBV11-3 CASSLRGVGYEQYF TGTGCCAGCAGCTTACGCGGGGTAGGATACGAGCAGTACTTC
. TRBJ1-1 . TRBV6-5 CASIYRGNTEAFF TGTGCCAGCATCTATCGGGGGAACACTGAAGCTTTCTTT
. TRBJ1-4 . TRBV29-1 CSVRWGAEKLFF TGCAGCGTGAGGTGGGGAGCTGAAAAACTGTTTTTT
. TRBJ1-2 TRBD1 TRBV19 CATQDSGQANYGYTF TGTGCCACTCAAGATTCGGGACAGGCAAACTATGGCTACACCTTC
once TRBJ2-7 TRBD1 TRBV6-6 CASSRPDRGPSTYEQYF TGTGCCAGCAGTCGCCCTGACAGGGGTCCAAGCACCTACGAGCAGTACTTC
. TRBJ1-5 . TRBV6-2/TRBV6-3 CASSYGGGGSNQPQHF TGTGCCAGCAGTTACGGTGGGGGCGGTAGCAATCAGCCCCAGCATTTT
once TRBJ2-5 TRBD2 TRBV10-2 CASSYGLAGGETQYF TGCGCCAGCAGCTATGGACTAGCGGGGGGGGAGACCCAGTACTTC
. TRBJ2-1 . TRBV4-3 CASSRQVSRDLDEQFF TGCGCCAGCAGCCGTCAAGTTTCCAGGGACTTGGATGAGCAGTTCTTC
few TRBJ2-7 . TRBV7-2 CASSLVGGDYEQYF TGTGCCAGCAGCTTGGTAGGGGGGGACTACGAGCAGTACTTC
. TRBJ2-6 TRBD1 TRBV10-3 CAIPTEDRVGANVLTF TGTGCCATCCCCACCGAGGACAGGGTTGGGGCCAACGTCCTGACTTTC
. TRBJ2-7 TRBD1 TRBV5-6 CASSLGAGGAYEQYF TGTGCCAGCAGCTTGGGGGCAGGGGGCGCCTACGAGCAGTACTTC
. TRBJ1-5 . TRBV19 CASSFMIVSNQPQHF TGTGCCAGTAGTTTCATGATAGTCAGCAATCAGCCCCAGCATTTT
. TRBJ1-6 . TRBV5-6 CASSLLGRSPLHF TGTGCCAGCAGCTTGCTCGGGAGATCACCCCTCCACTTT
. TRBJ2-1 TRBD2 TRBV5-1 CASSQGTSGYNEQFF TGCGCCAGCAGCCAAGGGACTAGCGGCTACAATGAGCAGTTCTTC
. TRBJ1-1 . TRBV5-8 CASRRSTEAFF TGTGCCAGCAGACGTAGCACTGAAGCTTTCTTT
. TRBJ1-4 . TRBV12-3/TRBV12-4 CASSPLGREKLFF TGTGCCAGCAGTCCTCTAGGGAGGGAAAAACTGTTTTTT
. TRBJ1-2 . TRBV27 CASRPLDTIYGYTF TGTGCCAGCAGACCCCTCGACACAATCTATGGCTACACCTTC
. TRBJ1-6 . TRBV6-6 CASMLNNNSPLHF TGTGCCAGCATGCTCAACAATAATTCACCCCTCCACTTT
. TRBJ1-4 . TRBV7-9 CASSYRATNEKLFF TGTGCCAGCAGCTATCGGGCAACTAATGAAAAACTGTTTTTT
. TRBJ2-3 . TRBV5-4 CASSLGGNTQYF TGTGCCAGCAGCTTGGGAGGAAATACGCAGTATTTT
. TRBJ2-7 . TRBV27 CASRNPGPPYEQYF TGTGCCAGCAGAAACCCAGGGCCGCCCTACGAGCAGTACTTC
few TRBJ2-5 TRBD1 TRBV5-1 CASSPGTDSTQYF TGCGCCAGCAGCCCCGGGACAGACTCGACCCAGTACTTC
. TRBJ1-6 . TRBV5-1 CASSLDPPTGTLNF TGCGCCAGCAGCTTGGATCCTCCTACAGGGACCCTAAACTTT
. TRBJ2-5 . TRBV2 CASTAGLQETQYF TGTGCCAGCACGGCGGGACTCCAAGAGACCCAGTACTTC
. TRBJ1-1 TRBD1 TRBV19 CASSIDRAPRTEAFF TGTGCCAGTAGTATTGACAGGGCACCTCGCACTGAAGCTTTCTTT
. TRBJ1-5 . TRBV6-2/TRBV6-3 CASSLYRDINQPQHF TGTGCCAGCAGTTTATACCGGGACATCAATCAGCCCCAGCATTTT
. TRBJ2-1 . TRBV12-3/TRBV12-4 CASRARGYNEQFF TGTGCCAGCAGGGCCCGAGGTTACAATGAGCAGTTCTTC
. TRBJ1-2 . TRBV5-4 CASSGKEGSLSYGYTF TGTGCCAGCAGCGGTAAAGAGGGCAGTCTGTCCTATGGCTACACCTTC
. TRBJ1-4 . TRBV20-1 CSAPRTNKLFF TGCAGTGCCCCACGAACTAATAAACTGTTTTTT
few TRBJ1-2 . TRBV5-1 CASAQQGTSYGYTF TGCGCCAGCGCACAACAGGGAACCAGCTATGGCTACACCTTC
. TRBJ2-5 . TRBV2 CASTRRTTPEETQYF TGTGCCAGCACCAGACGGACTACCCCAGAAGAGACCCAGTACTTC
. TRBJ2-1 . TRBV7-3 CASSPGRDYNEQFF TGTGCCAGCAGCCCCGGCAGGGACTACAATGAGCAGTTCTTC
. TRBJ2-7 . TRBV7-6 CASSDRLGNYEQYF TGTGCCAGCAGCGACCGACTAGGGAACTACGAGCAGTACTTC
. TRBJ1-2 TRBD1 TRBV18 CASSPRDRGAGYTF TGTGCCAGCTCACCGCGGGACAGGGGTGCCGGCTACACCTTC
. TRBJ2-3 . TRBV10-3 CAIGGWTDTQYF TGTGCCATCGGGGGGTGGACAGATACGCAGTATTTT
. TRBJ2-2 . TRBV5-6 CASSFYSGTGELFF TGTGCCAGCAGCTTTTATAGCGGAACCGGGGAGCTGTTTTTT
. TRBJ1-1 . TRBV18 CASSPRGQQGATEAFF TGTGCCAGCTCACCACGGGGGCAACAGGGAGCCACTGAAGCTTTCTTT
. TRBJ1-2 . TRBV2 CASRETETNYGYTF TGTGCCAGCCGGGAGACAGAGACTAACTATGGCTACACCTTC
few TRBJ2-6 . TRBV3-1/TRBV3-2 CASSLGGGRGANVLTF TGTGCCAGCAGCCTCGGTGGAGGGAGAGGGGCCAACGTCCTGACTTTC
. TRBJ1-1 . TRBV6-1 CASSEGGGYREAFF TGTGCCAGCAGTGAAGGGGGGGGATACAGGGAAGCTTTCTTT